The 10 T cell receptor beta chains in this list originate from one sample, sequenced in a study of shared clonotypes between healthy human individuals. Profiling relied on immunoSEQ multiplex PCR, and the TCRdb table lists in-frame clones only, not all of them. The sample shows fewer than 1 million clones, 90% to 98% of them seen only once. Naive CD8 cells lacked CD45RO, underwent positive selection for CCR7 and left out terminally differentiated effector memory CD45RA+ cells. The material sequenced was naive CD8+ T cells sorted from blood. The receptors here all came from a man younger than 45 in good health.

The chain carries TRBV6-5 and TRBJ2-3, with no clear D. Trimming shortened V by 7 bases and J by 6 bases, and 14 bases separated the two germline ends. This CDR3 spans 13 amino acids. Germline assignment: CDR1 MNHEY and CDR2 SVGAGI. The CDR3 is CASKWIESDTQYF. CDR3 nucleotides: TGTGCCAGCAAGTGGATCGAGTCGGATACGCAGTATTTT.

DNA of the CDR3: TGTGCCAGCAGCTCCCCGACAGGGGAAGCTTTCTTT. It encodes CASSSPTGEAFF. This chain connects TRBV11-2 to TRBJ1-1; 7 bases align to TRBD1. This CDR3 spans 12 amino acids. The V gene end was trimmed by 4 bases and the J gene end by 8 bases; junction bases not matched to a gene: 4. In germline, CDR1 is SGHAT, CDR2 FQNNGV.

The chain's CDR3 is CASSVEGLGDIQYF. The CDR3 nucleotides read TGTGCCAGCAGCGTAGAGGGATTGGGAGACATTCAGTACTTC. The V and J genes are TRBV9 and TRBJ2-4; tentatively, D is TRBD2 (5 bases). V dropped 0 bases and J dropped 8 bases, with 12 bases sitting between them. The CDR3 totals 14 residues. CDR1 and CDR2 from the germline V gene are SGDLS and YYNGEE.

This chain connects TRBV29-1 to TRBJ1-2; no reliable D call. Trimming stripped 0 bases from V and 2 bases from J, with 4 bases between. This CDR3 is built from 12 residues. The germline V gene encodes CDR1 SQVTM and CDR2 ANQGSEA. DNA of the CDR3: TGCAGCGTTGAAGAATGGAACTATGGCTACACCTTC. Amino acid sequence: CSVEEWNYGYTF.

The chain recombines TRBV15 with TRBJ2-7; D remains unclear. V lost 5 bases and J 7 bases, leaving 12 bases between the germline ends. This CDR3 has 12 amino acids. CDR1 LNHNV and CDR2 YYDKDF come from the germline V gene (reference sequence). In DNA, the CDR3 is TGTGCCACCAGCCAAGAGTTGGCGGAGCAGTACTTC. Its translation is CATSQELAEQYF.

The gene calls are TRBV7-9 and TRBJ2-7, with 7 bases matching TRBD2. V was pared by 0 bases and J by 2 bases, with 7 bases of the junction left unmatched. The V gene's germline CDR1 is SEHNR and CDR2 FQNEAQ (reference sequence). The CDR3 contains 16 residues. CDR3 residues: CASSLALGRRAYEQYF. In DNA, the CDR3 is TGTGCCAGCAGCTTAGCGCTCGGGAGGAGGGCCTACGAGCAGTACTTC.

The chain employs TRBV7-2 and TRBJ2-1; D gene unclear. Between the trimmed V and J ends, which lost 1 base and 2 bases, there was a span of 12 bases. The CDR3 consists of 16 residues. Germline loops: CDR1 SGHTA, CDR2 FQGNSA. In DNA, the CDR3 is TGTGCCAGCAGCTTAGGGGTTACGGTACCCTACAATGAGCAGTTCTTC. Protein product: CASSLGVTVPYNEQFF.

The chain is built from TRBV27 and TRBJ2-7; D may be TRBD2 (6 bases). Germline CDR1 is MNHEY and CDR2 is SMNVEV (reference sequence). V lost 6 bases and J lost 0, with 15 bases in between. This CDR3 is 15 amino acids long. CDR3: CASRVRGVISYEQYF. The CDR3 bases are TGTGCCAGCAGAGTGCGCGGGGTAATCTCCTACGAGCAGTACTTC.

This sequence joins TRBV27 and TRBJ2-7; possibly TRBD1 for D (5 bases). The CDR3 sequence is 13 residues long. The germline CDR1 and CDR2 sequences are MNHEY and SMNVEV (reference sequence). With 5 bases removed from V and 2 bases from J, the gap between germline ends came to 10 bases. The CDR3 DNA reads as TGTGCCAGCAGTATGACAGCTACCTACGAGCAGTACTTC. Translated: CASSMTATYEQYF.

The chain couples TRBV9 to TRBJ2-3; no clear D. Trimming left V 0 bases short and J 1 base short, with 9 bases between. The CDR3 loop spans 15 amino acids. From germline, CDR1 is SGDLS and CDR2 YYNGEE. CDR3 in amino acids: CASSVEIIGTDTQYF. DNA for the CDR3: TGTGCCAGCAGCGTAGAGATTATCGGCACAGATACGCAGTATTTT.